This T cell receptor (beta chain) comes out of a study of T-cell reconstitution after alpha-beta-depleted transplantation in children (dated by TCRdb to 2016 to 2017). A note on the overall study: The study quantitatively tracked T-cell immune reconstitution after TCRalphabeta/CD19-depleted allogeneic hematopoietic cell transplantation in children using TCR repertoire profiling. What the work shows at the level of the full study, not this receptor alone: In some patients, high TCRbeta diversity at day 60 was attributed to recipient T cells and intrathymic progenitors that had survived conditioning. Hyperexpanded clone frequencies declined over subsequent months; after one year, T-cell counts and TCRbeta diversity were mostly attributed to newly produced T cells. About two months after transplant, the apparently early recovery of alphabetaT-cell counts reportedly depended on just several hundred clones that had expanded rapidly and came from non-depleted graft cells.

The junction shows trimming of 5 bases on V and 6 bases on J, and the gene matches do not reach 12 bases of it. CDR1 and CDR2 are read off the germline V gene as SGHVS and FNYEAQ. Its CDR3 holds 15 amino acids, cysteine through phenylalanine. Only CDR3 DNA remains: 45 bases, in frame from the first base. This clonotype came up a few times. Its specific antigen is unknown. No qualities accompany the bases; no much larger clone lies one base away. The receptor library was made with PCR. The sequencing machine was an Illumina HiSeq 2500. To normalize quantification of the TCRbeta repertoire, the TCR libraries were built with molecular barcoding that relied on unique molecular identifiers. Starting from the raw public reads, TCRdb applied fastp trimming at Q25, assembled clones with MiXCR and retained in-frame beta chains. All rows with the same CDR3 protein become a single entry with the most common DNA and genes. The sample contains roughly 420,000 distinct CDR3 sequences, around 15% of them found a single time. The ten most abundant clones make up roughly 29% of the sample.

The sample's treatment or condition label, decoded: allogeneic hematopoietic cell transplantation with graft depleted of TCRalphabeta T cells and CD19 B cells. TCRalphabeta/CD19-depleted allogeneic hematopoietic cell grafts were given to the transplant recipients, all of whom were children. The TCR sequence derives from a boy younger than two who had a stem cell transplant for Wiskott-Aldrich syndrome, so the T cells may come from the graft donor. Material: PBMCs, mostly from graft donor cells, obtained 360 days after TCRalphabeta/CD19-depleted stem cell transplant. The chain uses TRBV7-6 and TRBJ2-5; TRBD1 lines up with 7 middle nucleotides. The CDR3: CASSARQGRGKTQYF. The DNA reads TGTGCCAGCAGCGCCCGACAGGGAAGGGGCAAGACCCAGTACTTC.